Listed here are 16 T cell receptor beta chains from one sample, sequenced in a study of shared clonotypes between healthy human individuals. Data came from immunoSEQ multiplex PCR; TCRdb stores just in-frame clones and leaves some out. The sample records about 2,200,000 clones, about 93% being singletons. Terminally differentiated effector memory CD45RA+ cells were excluded from the naive CD8 cells, which were CD45RO-negative and positively selected for CCR7. Sequencing was done on a sample of naive CD8+ T cells from PBMCs. The source of these receptors is a man aged 18 to 35 in good health. Some clones in this sample may be carry-over from other donors' samples.

The rearrangement uses TRBV10-2 and TRBJ2-1, with 13 bases fitting TRBD2. Unmatched junction bases numbered 3, after V lost 2 bases and J lost 5 bases. The CDR3 is 16 amino acids. Germline CDR1 is WSHSY and CDR2 is SAAADI. This CDR3 reads CASSETSGRGNNEQFF. CDR3 in DNA: TGCGCCAGCAGTGAGACTAGCGGGAGGGGAAACAATGAGCAGTTCTTC.

J is TRBJ1-6 and V is TRBV27, with TRBD1 as a possible D gene (5 bases). The CDR3 loop spans 15 amino acids. V lost 5 bases and J lost 10, with 18 bases in between. CDR1 and CDR2 (germline): MNHEY, SMNVEV (reference sequence). The CDR3 protein is CASSPGISALSPLHF. In DNA, the CDR3 is TGTGCCAGCAGTCCAGGGATTTCTGCGTTATCACCCCTCCACTTT.

About this clone: The identical CDR3 is also encoded by other nucleotide sequences in the sample. The CDR3 here is CASSPPNSYEQYF. CDR3 in DNA: TGTGCCAGCAGTCCCCCGAACAGCTACGAGCAGTACTTC. The chain has TRBV27 and TRBJ2-7, with no clear D. Trimming took off 5 bases at V and 3 bases at J, with 11 bases between the two ends. This CDR3 region has 13 residues. Germline loops: CDR1 MNHEY, CDR2 SMNVEV (reference sequence).

This clone appeared once. This chain links TRBV23-1 with TRBJ1-3; D gene unclear. TRBV23-1 is flagged as an ORF with uncertain function. This CDR3 contains 15 residues. Trimming removed 3 bases at V and 0 bases at J, with 9 bases between. CDR3 protein: CASSHGFNSGNTIYF. DNA for the CDR3: TGCGCCAGCAGTCACGGCTTTAACTCTGGAAACACCATATATTTT.

The rearrangement joins TRBV2 to TRBJ2-1, with TRBD2 matching 7 bases. J lost 5 bases, V lost 8 bases, and 9 bases had no gene match. The CDR3 has 14 amino acids. Germline V gene lookup returns CDR1 SNHLY and CDR2 FYNNEI. The DNA for the CDR3 is TGTGCCAGCGCAGCGGGAAGACGGGACAATGAGCAGTTCTTC. Its protein is CASAAGRRDNEQFF.

As regards this clone: Other DNA sequences in the sample encode the same CDR3. This chain uses TRBV5-8 with TRBJ2-1; D not resolved. Germline-derived CDR1 and CDR2 are SGHTS and YDEGEE. V lost 0 bases, J lost 1 base, and 5 bases lay in between. This CDR3 region has 14 residues. The CDR3 coding sequence is TGTGCCAGCAGCTTGGGTCAGTCCTACAATGAGCAGTTCTTC. Translated: CASSLGQSYNEQFF.

This clone was counted a single time. The chain links TRBV7-9 to TRBJ2-1; 8 bases map to TRBD2. Germline values: CDR1 SEHNR, CDR2 FQNEAQ (reference sequence). After removal of 3 bases from V and 10 bases from J, the junction contained 5 bases not matched to a gene. This CDR3 is built from 13 residues. The CDR3 loop reads CASSLSLAGEQFF. CDR3 in DNA: TGTGCCAGCAGCTTGTCCCTAGCGGGCGAGCAGTTCTTC.

The genes are TRBV7-3 and TRBJ1-1; D not resolved. There are 16 residues in the CDR3. The V gene lost 2 bases and the J gene lost 2 bases, with 15 bases spanning the gap. The germline V gene encodes CDR1 SGHTA and CDR2 FQGTGA. For the CDR3, the DNA is TGTGCCAGCAGCTTATATTCGGCAGGCTTAAACACTGAAGCTTTCTTT. Residues: CASSLYSAGLNTEAFF.

The V call is TRBV7-6, the J call TRBJ2-5, with 8 bases fitting TRBD2. This CDR3 comprises 16 residues. Germline CDR1 reads SGHVS; CDR2 reads FNYEAQ. V shed 5 bases, J shed 9 bases, and the junction held 17 bases outside the gene matches. The CDR3 sequence: CASSHPRAGGPEAQYF. CDR3 sequence (DNA): TGTGCCAGCAGCCACCCTAGGGCGGGAGGACCGGAAGCCCAGTACTTC.

V and J are TRBV6-5 and TRBJ1-2, with D uncertain. V dropped 6 bases and J dropped 7 bases, with 15 bases sitting between them. Germline values: CDR1 MNHEY, CDR2 SVGAGI. The CDR3 has 13 residues. The CDR3 DNA reads TGTGCCAGCAGCCCCCATTATGCGGGTGGCTACACCTTC. It encodes CASSPHYAGGYTF.

V usage is TRBV7-9 and J usage is TRBJ2-5; TRBD1 or TRBD2 may be the D gene (5 bases each). CDR1 and CDR2 from the germline V gene are SEHNR and FQNEAQ (reference sequence). Trimming pared 4 bases from V and 2 bases from J, leaving 17 bases between. The CDR3 contains 16 residues. The DNA of the CDR3 is TGTGCCAGCAGCTCACGGGGCGGGTCCACACAAGAGACCCAGTACTTC. Its protein is CASSSRGGSTQETQYF.

J is TRBJ2-7 and V is TRBV19; TRBD2 matches 14 bases. The ends lost 5 bases at V and 4 bases at J; junction bases unmatched: 4. Germline CDR1 is LNHDA and CDR2 is SQIVND (reference sequence). This CDR3 is built from 15 residues. The DNA of the CDR3 is TGTGCCAGTAGTTTGGGACTAGCGGGAGTTTACGAGCAGTACTTC. It encodes CASSLGLAGVYEQYF.

The J gene is TRBJ2-1, the V gene TRBV9, with 9 bases aligning to TRBD2. Unmatched junction bases numbered 6, after V lost 0 bases and J lost 2 bases. Germline V gene lookup returns CDR1 SGDLS and CDR2 YYNGEE. The CDR3 runs to 17 residues. CDR3 region: CASSVGVIAGAYNEQFF. CDR3 bases: TGTGCCAGCAGCGTAGGGGTTATAGCGGGAGCCTACAATGAGCAGTTCTTC.

The V and J genes are TRBV7-9 and TRBJ1-5; D is uncertain. V was shortened by 4 bases and J by 3 bases, with 7 bases between the two germline ends. The germline V gene encodes CDR1 SEHNR and CDR2 FQNEAQ (reference sequence). The CDR3 is 13 amino acids. The CDR3 spells CASSWYDNQPQHF. The CDR3 DNA follows: TGTGCCAGCAGCTGGTACGACAATCAGCCCCAGCATTTT. The full variable domain, completed using reference TRBV7-9 and TRBJ1-5, is DTGVSQNPRHKITKRGQNVTFRCDPISEHNRLYWYRQTLGQGPEFLTYFQNEAQLEKSRLLSDRFSAERPKGSFSTLEIQRTEQGDSAMYLCASSWYDNQPQHFGDGTRLSIL.

The V gene is TRBV6-1, the J gene TRBJ2-7; 7 bases match TRBD2. This CDR3 is 15 amino acids long. In germline, CDR1 is MNHNS, CDR2 SASEGT. V trimming: 2 bases; J trimming: 2 bases; junction bases outside the gene matches: 6. Here the CDR3 reads CASSEWSSGPYEQYF. The CDR3 coding sequence is TGTGCCAGCAGTGAATGGTCTAGCGGACCCTACGAGCAGTACTTC.

The V gene is TRBV30, the J gene TRBJ2-7; D possibly corresponds to TRBD2 (5 bases). The CDR3 spans 13 residues. Trimming left V 5 bases short and J 2 bases short, with 13 bases between. Per the germline V gene, CDR1 is GTSNPN and CDR2 is SVGIG (reference sequence). The CDR3 here is CAWDRLGAYEQYF. The CDR3 DNA is TGTGCCTGGGACCGCCTGGGAGCCTACGAGCAGTACTTC. The whole variable domain, remainder taken from reference TRBV30 and TRBJ2-7, is SQTIHQWPATLVQPVGSPLSLECTVEGTSNPNLYWYRQAAGRGLQLLFYSVGIGQISSEVPQNLSASRPQDRQFILSSKKLLLSDSGFYLCAWDRLGAYEQYFGPGTRLTVT.